The sequence of this T cell receptor (beta chain) was determined in a study of blood T cells in healthy people across ages. Findings of the study overall: Across samples, TCR beta diversity tracked strongly with naive T cell percentage. Unsorted PBMC input precluded a conclusive naive versus antigen-experienced comparison.

Trimming shortened V by 3 bases and J by 5 bases, and 10 bases separated the two germline ends. The CDR3 is 13 amino acids. The use of a sample-barcoded 5' primer and a J-beta primer mix characterized a second PCR of about 6 to 12 cycles. In TCRdb, the 5' RACE reads were re-called with MiXCR into one record per CDR3 protein. The sample consists of around 2 million distinct CDR3 sequences, roughly two fifths of them appearing once. To note about this clonotype: Its antigen remains unidentified.

The receptor comes from a human donor in good health. Sequenced sample: blood. The chain combines TRBV12-3 or TRBV12-4 with TRBJ2-5, with D possibly TRBD1 on 5 matching bases. The CDR3 DNA sequence: TGTGCCAGCAGTTTTTCAGGGTATGAGACCCAGTACTTC. Translating it yields CASSFSGYETQYF.